The 19 T cell receptor beta chains below were found in one sample sequenced in a study of cytomegalovirus exposure and HLA in healthy donors. The PCR contained 60 Vbeta and 13 Jbeta primers. Clones were read by immunoSEQ multiplex PCR, and TCRdb kept only the in-frame ones, dropping some. The profile shows over 150,000 clones, about 75% of them singletons. The source material was PBMCs. The source is a male donor in good health and CMV-seropositive.

The rearrangement joins TRBV19 to TRBJ2-1, with D perhaps TRBD1 (7 bases). This CDR3 is built from 15 residues. The germline V gene has CDR1 LNHDA and CDR2 SQIVND (reference sequence). V lost 5 bases and J 6 bases, leaving 17 bases between the germline ends. The CDR3 region is CASSFRTGGGNEQFF. CDR3 nucleotides: TGTGCCAGTAGTTTCCGGACAGGAGGGGGCAATGAGCAGTTCTTC.

This clone was observed a handful of times. This rearrangement joins TRBV2 to TRBJ2-1; no reliable D call. Germline CDR1 and CDR2: SNHLY and FYNNEI. The V and J ends lost 5 bases and 5 bases respectively, with 7 bases between them. The CDR3 has 12 residues. CDR3 in amino acids: CASSPGHNEQFF. CDR3 sequence (DNA): TGTGCCAGCAGTCCAGGCCACAATGAGCAGTTCTTC.

The chain couples TRBV5-1 to TRBJ1-4; possible D gene TRBD1, 5 bases. The germline CDR1 and CDR2 sequences are SGHRS and YFSETQ. Trimming removed 4 bases at V and 7 bases at J, with 14 bases between. The CDR3 consists of 14 residues. In DNA form, the CDR3 reads TGCGCCAGCAGCGTACAGGCCCAGAGTGAAAAACTGTTTTTT. Its translation: CASSVQAQSEKLFF.

The CDR3, as DNA: TGTGCCAGCAGCTGGGGACTAGCGGGGGGCCAGAATGAGCAGTTCTTC. Translated, it gives CASSWGLAGGQNEQFF. The rearrangement uses TRBV7-3 and TRBJ2-1, with TRBD2 matching over 15 bases. The junction had 5 bases not matched to a gene; V was cut back by 4 bases and J by 7 bases. The CDR3 length is 16 residues. Per the germline V gene, CDR1 is SGHTA and CDR2 is FQGTGA.

The chain recombines TRBV5-4 with TRBJ1-1; D not certain. Trimming removed 0 bases from V and 4 bases from J, with 13 bases in between. This CDR3 has 15 amino acids. Germline loops: CDR1 SGHNT, CDR2 YYREEE (reference sequence). The CDR3 protein is CASSLAESVGTEAFF. In nucleotides, the CDR3 is TGTGCCAGCAGCTTGGCCGAGAGTGTCGGCACTGAAGCTTTCTTT.

This chain uses TRBV10-2 with TRBJ1-5; D unclear. CDR1 and CDR2 (germline): WSHSY, SAAADI. The CDR3 extends over 13 amino acids. Trimming stripped 8 bases from V and 1 base from J, with 9 bases between. CDR3 nucleotides: TGCGCCAGCGTTGACGGGAGCAATCAGCCCCAGCATTTT. This codes for CASVDGSNQPQHF.

The chain couples TRBV11-2 to TRBJ1-1; D is possibly TRBD1 (5 bases). The CDR3 has 13 residues. Per the germline V gene, CDR1 is SGHAT and CDR2 is FQNNGV. Trimming took 4 bases from V and 2 from J, leaving 8 bases between them. This chain's CDR3 is CASSSQANTEAFF. DNA for the CDR3: TGTGCCAGCAGCTCACAGGCTAACACTGAAGCTTTCTTT.

V and J are TRBV5-1 and TRBJ1-1, with 10 positions matching TRBD1. The J segment lost 1 base and the V segment lost 4 bases, leaving 10 bases of the junction unmatched. The germline V gene encodes CDR1 SGHRS and CDR2 YFSETQ. The CDR3 is made up of 17 amino acids. CDR3 nucleotides: TGCGCCAGCAGCAGGGGCGCTAGGACAGGGGGGAACACTGAAGCTTTCTTT. It encodes CASSRGARTGGNTEAFF. Supplemented by reference TRBV5-1 and TRBJ1-1, the full variable domain reads KAGVTQTPRYLIKTRGQQVTLSCSPISGHRSVSWYQQTPGQGLQFLFEYFSETQRNKGNFPGRFSGRQFSNSRSEMNVSTLELGDSALYLCASSRGARTGGNTEAFFGQGTRLTVV.

This clone was found a few times. The chain uses TRBV2 and TRBJ1-2; D uncertain. The CDR3 length is 12 residues. Trimming left V 4 bases short and J 8 bases short, with 11 bases between. Germline lookup yields CDR1 SNHLY and CDR2 FYNNEI. The CDR3 DNA is TGTGCCAGCAGTGGGGTGGCCGGGGGCTACACCTTC. Its translation is CASSGVAGGYTF.

V is TRBV7-6 and J is TRBJ2-1; 11 nucleotides align to TRBD2. Losses at the gene ends were 1 base for V and 3 bases for J; bases not matched to a gene: 2. Per germline, CDR1 SGHVS and CDR2 FNYEAQ. The CDR3 runs 16 residues. The CDR3, as DNA: TGTGCCAGCAGCTTAGTAACTAGCGGGGGCTACAATGAGCAGTTCTTC. As protein: CASSLVTSGGYNEQFF.

The chain uses TRBV7-2 and TRBJ2-5, with TRBD2 as a possible D gene (6 bases). The germline V gene encodes CDR1 SGHTA and CDR2 FQGNSA. The V end was cut by 2 bases, the J end by 2 bases, with 15 bases between. The CDR3 is 16 amino acids. The CDR3 region is CASSLRPRGVQETQYF. The CDR3 bases are TGTGCCAGCAGCTTACGCCCGCGGGGAGTGCAAGAGACCCAGTACTTC.

This clone was seen once. The rearrangement uses TRBV29-1 and TRBJ1-5, with D tentatively TRBD1 (6 bases). Germline V lookup: CDR1 SQVTM, CDR2 ANQGSEA. V was cut by 4 bases and J by 7 bases, with 14 bases left in between. The length of the CDR3 is 13 residues. The CDR3 nucleotides read TGCAGCGTTGCAGCAGGGGTCGACCAGCCCCAGCATTTT. Amino acid sequence: CSVAAGVDQPQHF.

V usage is TRBV4-1 and J usage is TRBJ2-1, with 16 bases identical to TRBD2. Germline V gives CDR1 MGHRA, CDR2 YSYEKL. J was trimmed by 9 bases and V by 1 base; bases with no gene match: 6. The CDR3 spans 17 residues. The CDR3 sequence: CASSQGGLAGGTGEQFF. For the CDR3, the DNA is TGCGCCAGCAGCCAAGGGGGACTAGCGGGGGGGACGGGTGAGCAGTTCTTC.

The chain links TRBV11-2 to TRBJ1-1, with D perhaps matching TRBD1 (5 bases). CDR1 and CDR2 from the germline V gene are SGHAT and FQNNGV. The CDR3 has 14 residues. The V end was cut by 5 bases, the J end by 10 bases, with 20 bases between. The CDR3 DNA reads as TGTGCCAGCAGCCCGGGGGACGCGCGGAGGGGAGCTTTCTTT. Protein sequence: CASSPGDARRGAFF.

This chain uses TRBV14 with TRBJ1-2; D may be TRBD1 (5 bases). V gave up 5 bases and J gave up 0 bases, with 16 bases separating them. The germline CDR1 and CDR2 sequences are SGHDN and FVKESK. This CDR3 contains 16 residues. CDR3 sequence reads: CASSRNPTVANYGYTF. CDR3 sequence (DNA): TGTGCCAGCAGCAGAAATCCGACAGTAGCTAACTATGGCTACACCTTC.

The rearrangement joins TRBV7-2 to TRBJ2-1; 13 bases map to TRBD2. This CDR3 is 18 amino acids long. V was clipped by 1 base and J by 7 bases; unmatched bases: 10. Germline CDR1 SGHTA, CDR2 FQGNSA. CDR3 region: CASSLDRPGLAGTNEQFF. The CDR3 DNA sequence: TGTGCCAGCAGCTTAGATCGCCCGGGACTAGCGGGGACAAATGAGCAGTTCTTC.

This clone has only one observation. This chain links TRBV11-2 with TRBJ2-7, with 10 bases matching TRBD2. The V segment lost 0 bases and the J segment 5 bases; nucleotides outside the gene matches: 10. The CDR3 is 17 amino acids. Per the germline V gene, CDR1 is SGHAT and CDR2 is FQNNGV. Written as DNA, the CDR3 is TGTGCCAGCAGCTTAGAAATTCCTAGCGGGGGATTTGACGAGCAGTACTTC. As protein: CASSLEIPSGGFDEQYF.

The chain joins TRBV7-9 to TRBJ1-2, with TRBD1 matching over 8 bases. The CDR3 sequence is 15 residues long. Germline loops: CDR1 SEHNR, CDR2 FQNEAQ (reference sequence). V lost 2 bases to trimming and J lost 6 bases; unmatched junction nucleotides: 8. The chain's CDR3 is CASSLSRGTGNGYTF. The DNA of the CDR3 is TGTGCCAGCAGCTTAAGTAGGGGGACAGGAAATGGCTACACCTTC.

DNA of the CDR3: TGCGCCAGCAAAGGAGAGGGGGCGACCGGGGAGCTGTTTTTT. Protein product: CASKGEGATGELFF. The J gene is TRBJ2-2, the V gene TRBV5-1, with 7 positions matching TRBD1. After removal of 6 bases from V and 5 bases from J, the junction contained 7 bases not matched to a gene. Germline CDR1 SGHRS, CDR2 YFSETQ. The CDR3 is 14 residues long.